Following are 2 T cell receptor beta chains from one sample sequenced in a study of T cell changes during pregnancy in multiple sclerosis. The method was immunoSEQ multiplex PCR; TCRdb's version includes in-frame clones alone and lacks a portion of them. The profile shows about 76,000 clones, around 90% of them singletons. The sample here was peripheral blood, taken in the first trimester of pregnancy. The receptors come from a female donor in good health, enrolled as a control in a pregnancy study.

This clone has just a few counts. The V gene is TRBV6-4, the J gene TRBJ1-1; tentatively, D is TRBD1 (5 bases). This CDR3 region has 14 residues. CDR1 and CDR2 (germline): MRHNA, SNTAGT. The ends were cut back, 3 bases at V and 1 base at J, with 9 bases in the middle. CDR3: CASSDSGENTEAFF. The CDR3, as DNA: TGTGCCAGCAGTGATTCGGGGGAGAACACTGAAGCTTTCTTT.

The V gene is TRBV5-1, the J gene TRBJ2-7, with D perhaps matching TRBD1 (5 bases). Germline assignment: CDR1 SGHRS and CDR2 YFSETQ. This CDR3 is 14 amino acids long. Trimming left V 2 bases short and J 5 bases short, with 14 bases between. The CDR3 DNA is TGCGCCAGCAGCTTCACCCAGGGTCTTGACGAGCAGTACTTC. This codes for CASSFTQGLDEQYF.